This T cell receptor beta chain was captured by sequencing in a study of OX40 agonist ivuxolimab in advanced cancers. Findings of the study overall: Expanded peripheral T cell antigen specificity was not determined. Among the least clonally expanded were partial responders at 0.1-3.0 mg/kg. There was clonal expansion of CD4+ and CD8+ blood T cells by week 6 at 0.1 to 3.0 mg/kg.

Measured with immunoSEQ multiplex PCR; TCRdb has only the in-frame clones, and not every one. The data contain about 66,000 clones, about 86% of them singletons. The ends were cut back, 6 bases at V and 6 bases at J, with 8 bases in the middle. The germline V gene encodes CDR1 SNHLY and CDR2 FYNNEI. This CDR3 has 12 amino acids. Notes on this clone: Antigen specificity is unknown.

The V call is TRBV2, the J call TRBJ1-4, with TRBD1 as a possible D gene (6 bases). Sequencing was performed on CD4+ or CD8+ T cells sorted from blood, taken in a trial of the OX40 agonist ivuxolimab. This receptor was taken from an adult with an advanced solid tumor such as melanoma, head and neck, liver or kidney cancer. Here the CDR3 reads CASSTGYEKLFF. CDR3 in DNA: TGTGCCAGCAGCACAGGGTATGAAAAACTGTTTTTT.